This T cell receptor beta chain was identified during a study of blood T cells in healthy people across ages. It was with a sample-barcoded 5' primer and a J-beta primer mix that a second PCR of roughly 7 to 12 cycles was run. TCRdb analysed the 5' RACE reads with MiXCR anew, one entry per CDR3 protein. The profile shows about 1.8 million distinct CDR3 sequences, roughly 52% of them singletons. Trimming cost V 8 bases and J 2 bases, with 14 bases left between them. The CDR3 has 14 residues. Germline V gives CDR1 SEHNR, CDR2 FQNEAQ (reference sequence). The study, taken as a whole, reports: Lack of knowledge of donor CMV status possibly confounded expanded clonotype changes. Higher diversity, along with more naive CD4+ cells, distinguished long-lived donors from aged donors. With naive T cell percentage, TCR beta diversity showed a strong correlation.

Of note for this clonotype: The target antigen is unknown.

The rearrangement joins TRBV7-9 to TRBJ2-3; tentatively, D is TRBD2 (6 bases). The sample consisted of blood. This TCR was recovered from a woman aged 40 to 50 in good health. The CDR3 DNA sequence: TGTGCCAGCCAGTTGGGGGGAGACACAGATACGCAGTATTTT. Its translation: CASQLGGDTDTQYF.